This passage covers 19 T cell receptor beta chains from one sample sequenced in a study of shared clonotypes between healthy human individuals. Repertoires were generated with immunoSEQ multiplex PCR, while TCRdb's copy carries only in-frame clones and drops some. The data show 1 million to 1.3 million clones, approximately 78% seen once. Sequencing was performed on memory CD4+ T cells from PBMCs. Subset of the sample: CD45RA-negative fraction. These receptors all come from a man younger than 30 in good health. Some clones in this sample may be carry-over from other donors' samples.

The rearrangement uses TRBV25-1 and TRBJ2-5, with a tentative D call TRBD1 (6 bases). The length of the CDR3 is 13 residues. The germline V gene encodes CDR1 MGHDK and CDR2 SYGVNS. Trimming took off 10 bases at V and 5 bases at J, with 17 bases between the two ends. This chain's CDR3 is CATKRSGDETQYF. CDR3 DNA: TGTGCCACCAAACGATCAGGGGACGAGACCCAGTACTTC. Combining the CDR3 with reference TRBV25-1 and TRBJ2-5 gives the whole variable domain EADIYQTPRYLVIGTGKKITLECSQTMGHDKMYWYQQDPGMELHLIHYSYGVNSTEKGDLSSESTVSRIRTEHFPLTLESARPSHTSQYLCATKRSGDETQYFGPGTRLLVL.

CDR3 protein: CASSLGPSGGQENIQYF. CDR3 bases: TGTGCCAGCAGCTTAGGACCTTCCGGCGGACAGGAAAACATTCAGTACTTC. This chain connects TRBV7-9 to TRBJ2-4; 7 nucleotides agree with TRBD1. The junction had 11 bases not matched to a gene; V was cut back by 1 base and J by 5 bases. The CDR3 extends over 17 amino acids. The germline V gene has CDR1 SEHNR and CDR2 FQNEAQ (reference sequence). The variable domain in full, completed from reference TRBV7-9 and TRBJ2-4, reads DTGVSQNPRHKITKRGQNVTFRCDPISEHNRLYWYRQTLGQGPEFLTYFQNEAQLEKSRLLSDRFSAERPKGSFSTLEIQRTEQGDSAMYLCASSLGPSGGQENIQYFGAGTRLSVL.

V is TRBV28 and J is TRBJ2-3; D not resolved. The CDR3 sequence is 15 residues long. The V gene lost 5 bases and the J gene lost 5 bases, with 17 bases spanning the gap. Germline V gene sequence: CDR1 MDHEN, CDR2 SYDVKM. The CDR3 region has the DNA TGTGCCAGCAGTCTCATACCCCGATACCAAGATACGCAGTATTTT. This gives the protein CASSLIPRYQDTQYF. Drawing the rest from reference TRBV28 and TRBJ2-3, the complete variable domain is DVKVTQSSRYLVKRTGEKVFLECVQDMDHENMFWYRQDPGLGLRLIYFSYDVKMKEKGDIPEGYSVSREKKERFSLILESASTNQTSMYLCASSLIPRYQDTQYFGPGTRLTVL.

The rearrangement links TRBV30 to TRBJ2-6; the D is unclear. Trimming left V 2 bases short and J 4 bases short, with 6 bases between. Germline values: CDR1 GTSNPN, CDR2 SVGIG (reference sequence). The CDR3 spans 13 residues. The CDR3 loop is CAWSISGANVLTF. CDR3 sequence (DNA): TGTGCCTGGAGTATATCAGGGGCCAACGTCCTGACTTTC.

This clone was counted a single time. This chain links TRBV5-1 with TRBJ2-7; no definite D call. The CDR3 is made up of 13 amino acids. V lost 4 bases to trimming and J lost 5 bases, with 13 bases between them. Germline V gene lookup returns CDR1 SGHRS and CDR2 YFSETQ. The CDR3 DNA follows: TGCGCCAGCAGCCCAAGGATTCCGAACGAGCAGTACTTC. It codes for CASSPRIPNEQYF. Complete variable domain (other parts from reference TRBV5-1 and TRBJ2-7): KAGVTQTPRYLIKTRGQQVTLSCSPISGHRSVSWYQQTPGQGLQFLFEYFSETQRNKGNFPGRFSGRQFSNSRSEMNVSTLELGDSALYLCASSPRIPNEQYFGPGTRLTVT.

On this clone: A read error is possible here, since a much larger clone lies one base away. In the same sample, other DNA sequences code for this CDR3. This chain joins TRBV13 and TRBJ2-7, with a tentative D call TRBD2 (6 bases). The CDR3 contains 16 residues. CDR1 is PRHDT, CDR2 FYEKMQ, per germline (reference sequence). As DNA, the CDR3 is TGTGCCAGCAGCATCTACCAAGCGGGCCCTGGTGTAGAGCAGTACTTT. Translated, it gives CASSIYQAGPGVEQYF.

This clone was recorded a few times. This chain joins TRBV6-5 and TRBJ1-5; D may be TRBD1 (6 bases). The CDR3 covers 14 residues. V was cut by 5 bases and J by 7 bases, with 15 bases left in between. The V gene's germline CDR1 is MNHEY and CDR2 SVGAGI. The CDR3 DNA sequence: TGTGCCAGCAGTCGGGGGCAGTCGGACCAGCCCCAGCATTTT. Protein: CASSRGQSDQPQHF.

The rearrangement links TRBV28 to TRBJ2-7, with D possibly being TRBD1 (6 bases). The V gene lost 6 bases and the J gene lost 0 bases, with 15 bases spanning the gap. CDR1 and CDR2 from the germline V gene are MDHEN and SYDVKM. CDR3 size: 15 residues. The CDR3 spells CASSPDSLGSYEQYF. CDR3 sequence (DNA): TGTGCCAGCAGCCCGGACAGTTTAGGCTCCTACGAGCAGTACTTC.

This chain uses TRBV5-6 with TRBJ2-3, with TRBD1 matching over 7 bases. The V gene's germline CDR1 is SGHDT and CDR2 YYEEEE. The ends lost 0 bases at V and 3 bases at J; junction bases unmatched: 13. The CDR3 extends over 18 amino acids. This CDR3 reads CASSLVNGQGEKTDTQYF. The CDR3 DNA reads TGTGCCAGCAGCTTGGTGAATGGGCAGGGGGAAAAAACAGATACGCAGTATTTT. Using reference TRBV5-6 and TRBJ2-3 for the parts outside the CDR3, the full variable domain is DAGVTQSPTHLIKTRGQQVTLRCSPKSGHDTVSWYQQALGQGPQFIFQYYEEEERQRGNFPDRFSGHQFPNYSSELNVNALLLGDSALYLCASSLVNGQGEKTDTQYFGPGTRLTVL.

The chain combines TRBV7-9 with TRBJ2-3; 12 bases are a match to TRBD2. Germline CDR1 reads SEHNR; CDR2 reads FQNEAQ (reference sequence). CDR3 length: 19 residues. V was clipped by 4 bases and J by 2 bases; unmatched bases: 13. The CDR3 DNA is TGTGCCAGCAGCTCGTGGGACTATGGGACTAGCGGGTCCACAGATACGCAGTATTTT. It codes for CASSSWDYGTSGSTDTQYF. Supplemented by reference TRBV7-9 and TRBJ2-3, the full variable domain reads DTGVSQNPRHKITKRGQNVTFRCDPISEHNRLYWYRQTLGQGPEFLTYFQNEAQLEKSRLLSDRFSAERPKGSFSTLEIQRTEQGDSAMYLCASSSWDYGTSGSTDTQYFGPGTRLTVL.

The chain combines TRBV27 with TRBJ2-7, with 7 bases matching TRBD2. CDR1 is MNHEY and CDR2 is SMNVEV in the germline V gene (reference sequence). V lost 5 bases, J lost 0 bases, and 10 bases stayed unmatched. The CDR3 sequence is 16 residues long. The chain's CDR3 is CASSRETSRSSYEQYF. DNA of the CDR3: TGTGCCAGCAGTCGCGAGACTAGCAGAAGCTCCTACGAGCAGTACTTC.

The J gene is TRBJ2-6, the V gene TRBV28; D is ambiguous. The germline V and J ends were trimmed by 3 bases and 1 base, with 7 bases remaining between them. Germline V gene lookup returns CDR1 MDHEN and CDR2 SYDVKM. The CDR3 has 15 amino acids. This CDR3 reads CASSFVRSGANVLTF. The CDR3 coding sequence is TGTGCCAGCAGTTTCGTCCGGTCTGGGGCCAACGTCCTGACTTTC.

This clone was seen more than once but under ten times. V and J are TRBV14 and TRBJ1-1; a weak D match, TRBD1 (6 bases). In germline, CDR1 is SGHDN, CDR2 FVKESK. CDR3 length: 14 amino acids. V was cut by 2 bases and J by 0 bases, with 7 bases left in between. CDR3 amino acids: CASSQWTVNTEAFF. The CDR3 DNA reads as TGTGCCAGCAGCCAATGGACAGTGAACACTGAAGCTTTCTTT. Filled out from reference TRBV14 and TRBJ1-1, the complete variable domain reads EAGVTQFPSHSVIEKGQTVTLRCDPISGHDNLYWYRRVMGKEIKFLLHFVKESKQDESGMPNNRFLAERTGGTYSTLKVQPAELEDSGVYFCASSQWTVNTEAFFGQGTRLTVV.

A remark on this clone: Other DNA sequences from this sample encode an identical CDR3 as well. This chain links TRBV28 with TRBJ1-1; maybe TRBD1 (5 bases). Germline V lookup: CDR1 MDHEN, CDR2 SYDVKM. V was cut by 7 bases and J by 0 bases, with 6 bases left in between. This CDR3 region has 12 residues. In nucleotides, the CDR3 is TGTGCCAGCACAGGGATGAACACTGAAGCTTTCTTT. As protein: CASTGMNTEAFF.

The rearrangement uses TRBV30 and TRBJ2-7; 10 positions match TRBD2. The germline gives CDR1 GTSNPN, CDR2 SVGIG (reference sequence). V trimming: 3 bases; J trimming: 9 bases; junction bases outside the gene matches: 14. This CDR3 region has 15 residues. CDR3 sequence: CAWRAARLAGQAQYF. Written as DNA, the CDR3 is TGTGCCTGGAGAGCCGCCCGACTAGCGGGTCAGGCGCAGTACTTC. The variable domain in full, with the rest retrieved from reference TRBV30 and TRBJ2-7, is SQTIHQWPATLVQPVGSPLSLECTVEGTSNPNLYWYRQAAGRGLQLLFYSVGIGQISSEVPQNLSASRPQDRQFILSSKKLLLSDSGFYLCAWRAARLAGQAQYFGPGTRLTVT.

As to this clone: The identical CDR3 is also encoded by other nucleotide sequences in the sample. The chain links TRBV20-1 to TRBJ2-3, with unresolved D. Trimming cost V 3 bases and J 5 bases, with 3 bases left between them. The germline CDR1 and CDR2 sequences are DFQATT and SNEGSKA (reference sequence). CDR3 length: 10 amino acids. Here the CDR3 reads CSARRDTQYF. Written as DNA, the CDR3 is TGCAGTGCTAGGCGAGATACGCAGTATTTT.

The chain recombines TRBV28 with TRBJ1-5; D not certain. Germline V gene sequence: CDR1 MDHEN, CDR2 SYDVKM. The V end lost 8 bases, the J end lost 4 bases, and 15 bases lay between the germline ends. The CDR3 is made up of 14 amino acids. CDR3 DNA sequence: TGTGCCAGCGCCCCGGTGCTGAGGAATCAGCCCCAGCATTTT. Its translation is CASAPVLRNQPQHF.

With regard to this clone: Given a much more abundant clone one base away, this may be a read error. This chain uses TRBV2 with TRBJ1-4; 9 bases fit TRBD1. The length of the CDR3 is 18 residues. Trimming took 6 bases from V and 7 from J; bases not matched to a gene: 18. Germline values: CDR1 SNHLY, CDR2 FYNNEI. CDR3 sequence (DNA): TGTGCCAGCAGCCAAAAACGGATAAGGGACAGGGATAGTGAAAAACTGTTTTTT. Its translation is CASSQKRIRDRDSEKLFF.

The gene calls are TRBV6-1 and TRBJ2-7, with D hard to call. Looked up from germline, CDR1 is MNHNS and CDR2 is SASEGT. CDR3 size: 13 residues. V was shortened by 0 bases and J by 6 bases, with 9 bases between the two germline ends. CDR3: CASSEALFPEQYF. The CDR3 coding sequence is TGTGCCAGCAGTGAAGCGCTGTTCCCCGAGCAGTACTTC.